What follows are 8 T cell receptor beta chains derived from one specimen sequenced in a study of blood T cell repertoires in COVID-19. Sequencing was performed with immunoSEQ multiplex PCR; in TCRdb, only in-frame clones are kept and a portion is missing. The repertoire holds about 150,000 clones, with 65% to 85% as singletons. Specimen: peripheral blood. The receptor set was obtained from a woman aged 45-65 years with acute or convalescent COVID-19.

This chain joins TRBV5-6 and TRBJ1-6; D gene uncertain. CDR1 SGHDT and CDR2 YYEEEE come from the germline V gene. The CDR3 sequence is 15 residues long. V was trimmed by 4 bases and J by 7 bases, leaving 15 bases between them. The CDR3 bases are TGTGCCAGCAGCCTCCTGGGCTTTTGGAATTCACCCCTCCACTTT. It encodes CASSLLGFWNSPLHF. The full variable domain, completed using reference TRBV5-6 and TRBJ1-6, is DAGVTQSPTHLIKTRGQQVTLRCSPKSGHDTVSWYQQALGQGPQFIFQYYEEEERQRGNFPDRFSGHQFPNYSSELNVNALLLGDSALYLCASSLLGFWNSPLHFGNGTRLTVT.

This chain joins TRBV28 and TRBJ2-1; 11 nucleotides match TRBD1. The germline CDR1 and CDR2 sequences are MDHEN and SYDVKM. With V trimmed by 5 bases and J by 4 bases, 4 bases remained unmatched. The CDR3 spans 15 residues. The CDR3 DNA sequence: TGTGCCAGCAGTGTCCGGGACAGGGGGTACAATGAGCAGTTCTTC. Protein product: CASSVRDRGYNEQFF.

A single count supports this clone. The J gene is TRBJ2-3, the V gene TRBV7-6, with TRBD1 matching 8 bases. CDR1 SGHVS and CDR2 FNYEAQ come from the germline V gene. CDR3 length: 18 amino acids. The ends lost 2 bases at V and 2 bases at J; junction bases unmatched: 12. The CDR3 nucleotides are TGTGCCAGCAGCTTATTGGCAACAGGGGGGCAGCCCACAGATACGCAGTATTTT. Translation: CASSLLATGGQPTDTQYF.

The CDR3 coding sequence is TGTGCCAGCAGCCCACCCGGGACAGTCTCCTACGAGCAGTACTTC. Amino acid sequence: CASSPPGTVSYEQYF. V and J are TRBV7-9 and TRBJ2-7, with 7 bases aligning to TRBD1. Looked up from germline, CDR1 is SEHNR and CDR2 is FQNEAQ (reference sequence). This CDR3 comprises 15 residues. J gave up 0 bases and V 5 bases, and 7 bases lay outside the gene matches.

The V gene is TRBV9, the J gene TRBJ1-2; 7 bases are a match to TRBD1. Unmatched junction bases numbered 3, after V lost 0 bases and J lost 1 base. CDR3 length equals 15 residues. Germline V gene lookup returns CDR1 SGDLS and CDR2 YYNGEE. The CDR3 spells CASSVGGTVNYGYTF. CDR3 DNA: TGTGCCAGCAGCGTAGGGGGGACAGTTAACTATGGCTACACCTTC.

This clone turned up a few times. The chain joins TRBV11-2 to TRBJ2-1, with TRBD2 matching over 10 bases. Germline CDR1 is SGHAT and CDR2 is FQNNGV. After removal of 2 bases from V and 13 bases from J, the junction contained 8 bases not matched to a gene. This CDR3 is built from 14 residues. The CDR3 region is CASSLPSSGGHQFF. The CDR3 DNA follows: TGTGCCAGCAGCTTACCTTCTAGCGGGGGACACCAGTTCTTC.

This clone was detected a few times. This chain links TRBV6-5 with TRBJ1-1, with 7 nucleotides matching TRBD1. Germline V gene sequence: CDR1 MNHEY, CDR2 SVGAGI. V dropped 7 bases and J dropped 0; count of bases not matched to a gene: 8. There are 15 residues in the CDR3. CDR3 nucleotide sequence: TGTGCCAGCAACTCAAAACAGGGGATGAACACTGAAGCTTTCTTT. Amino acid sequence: CASNSKQGMNTEAFF.

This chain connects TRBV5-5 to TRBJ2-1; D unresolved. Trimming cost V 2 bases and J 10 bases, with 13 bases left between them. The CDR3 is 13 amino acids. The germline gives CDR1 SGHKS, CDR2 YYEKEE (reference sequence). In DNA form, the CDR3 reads TGTGCCAGCAGCTTCCACGGGTCTTTCGAGCAGTTCTTC. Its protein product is CASSFHGSFEQFF.